One TCR beta chain is described in this entry. These data are taken from a study of T cell responses to AZD1222 COVID-19 vaccine. CDR3 length equals 14 residues. With 1 base removed from V and 9 bases from J, the gap between germline ends came to 13 bases. The germline gives CDR1 PRHDT, CDR2 FYEKMQ (reference sequence). Sequencing was performed with immunoSEQ multiplex PCR; in TCRdb, only in-frame clones are kept and a portion is missing. The table records about 100,000 clones, more than 85% of them present only once. The sequenced sample was peripheral blood, obtained on day 0 of AZD1222 vaccination. The chain employs TRBV13 and TRBJ2-1; D perhaps matches TRBD2 (6 bases). This sequence originates from an adult in good health. DNA for the CDR3: TGTGCCAGCAGCTTAGCCCTGGGGGGTGGTGAGCAGTTCTTC. It specifies CASSLALGGGEQFF.